Below are 20 T cell receptor beta chains sequenced from a single sample in a study of blood T cell repertoires in COVID-19. Method: immunoSEQ multiplex PCR; TCRdb's copy keeps in-frame clones and lacks some. The sample carries about 230,000 clones, 75% to 85% recorded once. Sequencing input: peripheral blood. The receptor set was obtained from a woman between 50 and 59 years old with acute or convalescent COVID-19.

J is TRBJ1-6 and V is TRBV3-1 (or the pseudogene TRBV3-2); a possible D gene is TRBD1 (6 bases). The germline V gene encodes CDR1 LGHDT and CDR2 YNNKEL (reference sequence). The ends were cut back, 3 bases at V and 3 bases at J, with 12 bases in the middle. The CDR3 has 16 residues. CDR3 DNA: TGTGCCAGCAGCCAGTCTATGGACAGCTATAATTCACCCCTCCACTTT. Encoded protein: CASSQSMDSYNSPLHF.

The chain employs TRBV2 and TRBJ1-2; D gene ambiguous. The CDR3 has 15 residues. Germline CDR1 and CDR2: SNHLY and FYNNEI. Trimming cost V 4 bases and J 5 bases, with 17 bases left between them. The DNA of the CDR3 is TGTGCCAGCAGTGGAACGGACGCAGGACTATATGGCTACACCTTC. Translated: CASSGTDAGLYGYTF. The whole variable domain, remainder taken from reference TRBV2 and TRBJ1-2, is EPEVTQTPSHQVTQMGQEVILRCVPISNHLYFYWYRQILGQKVEFLVSFYNNEISEKSEIFDDQFSVERPDGSNFTLKIRSTKLEDSAMYFCASSGTDAGLYGYTFGSGTRLTVV.

Only a few counts were recorded for this clone. The chain links TRBV24-1 to TRBJ1-4; the D gene is possibly TRBD1 (6 bases). The V gene lost 3 bases and the J gene lost 3 bases, with 10 bases spanning the gap. The germline V gene has CDR1 KGHDR and CDR2 SFDVKD. The CDR3 extends over 15 amino acids. This CDR3 reads CATSDPTGPNEKLFF. The CDR3 DNA is TGTGCCACCAGTGATCCGACAGGCCCTAATGAAAAACTGTTTTTT.

The chain uses TRBV6-2 or TRBV6-3 and TRBJ2-7; 7 nucleotides align to TRBD2. With V trimmed by 0 bases and J by 0 bases, 5 bases remained unmatched. CDR1 and CDR2 from the germline V gene are MNHEY and SVGEGT. The CDR3 has 16 amino acids. CDR3 protein: CASSYSPSGSSYEQYF. The CDR3 DNA reads as TGTGCCAGCAGTTACTCGCCTAGCGGAAGCTCCTACGAGCAGTACTTC.

The rearrangement links TRBV5-1 to TRBJ1-1; no clear D gene. The CDR3 has 14 residues. The ends were cut back, 0 bases at V and 1 base at J, with 7 bases in the middle. CDR1 and CDR2 (germline): SGHRS, YFSETQ. CDR3 sequence: CASSLDPGNTEAFF. The CDR3 DNA reads as TGCGCCAGCAGCTTGGACCCGGGGAACACTGAAGCTTTCTTT.

This rearrangement joins TRBV18 to TRBJ1-5; tentative D call: TRBD1 (6 bases). Germline V lookup: CDR1 KGHSH, CDR2 LQKENI. CDR3 length: 15 residues. Trimming cost V 1 base and J 3 bases, with 10 bases left between them. The CDR3 region has the DNA TGTGCCAGCTCACCACAAAGACAGGACAATCAGCCCCAGCATTTT. As protein: CASSPQRQDNQPQHF.

The V and J genes are TRBV9 and TRBJ2-2, with D perhaps TRBD2 (6 bases). This CDR3 has 18 residues. CDR1 is SGDLS and CDR2 is YYNGEE in the germline V gene. V lost 3 bases and J 0 bases, leaving 18 bases between the germline ends. CDR3 DNA: TGTGCCAGCAGCGGTGGAGCTGGTAGCGGAGCGAACACCGGGGAGCTGTTTTTT. Protein product: CASSGGAGSGANTGELFF. Variable domain in full (rest from reference TRBV9 and TRBJ2-2): DSGVTQTPKHLITATGQRVTLRCSPRSGDLSVYWYQQSLDQGLQFLIQYYNGEERAKGNILERFSAQQFPDLHSELNLSSLELGDSALYFCASSGGAGSGANTGELFFGEGSRLTVL.

The J gene is TRBJ1-2, the V gene TRBV28, with 8 bases that match TRBD1. There are 13 residues in the CDR3. Unmatched junction bases numbered 5, after V lost 3 bases and J lost 8 bases. CDR1 MDHEN and CDR2 SYDVKM come from the germline V gene. CDR3 in amino acids: CASSFQGAKGYTF. The CDR3 nucleotides are TGTGCCAGCAGTTTTCAGGGGGCGAAAGGCTACACCTTC.

J is TRBJ1-1 and V is TRBV5-4; the D is unclear. This CDR3 has 14 amino acids. CDR1 is SGHNT and CDR2 is YYREEE in the germline V gene (reference sequence). Trimming left V 2 bases short and J 6 bases short, with 14 bases between. CDR3 coding DNA: TGTGCCAGCAGCTTTGCCTCGGGAGCCCCTGAAGCTTTCTTT. This sequence encodes CASSFASGAPEAFF. Full variable domain (outside the CDR3, taken from reference TRBV5-4 and TRBJ1-1): ETGVTQSPTHLIKTRGQQVTLRCSSQSGHNTVSWYQQALGQGPQFIFQYYREEENGRGNFPPRFSGLQFPNYSSELNVNALELDDSALYLCASSFASGAPEAFFGQGTRLTVV.

This chain joins TRBV27 and TRBJ1-5; D ambiguous. V lost 4 bases to trimming and J lost 4 bases, with 8 bases between them. The CDR3 consists of 13 residues. Germline values: CDR1 MNHEY, CDR2 SMNVEV (reference sequence). This chain's CDR3 is CASSSTGNQPQHF. CDR3 DNA: TGTGCCAGCAGTTCGACGGGGAATCAGCCCCAGCATTTT.

V gene TRBV5-1 combines with J gene TRBJ1-5; tentatively, D is TRBD1 (6 bases). V was clipped by 7 bases and J by 2 bases, with 16 bases between them. The length of the CDR3 is 15 residues. From germline, CDR1 is SGHRS and CDR2 YFSETQ. The CDR3 DNA is TGCGCCAGCTCTCCGGGACAAATCGGCAATCAGCCCCAGCATTTT. Encoded protein: CASSPGQIGNQPQHF. Full variable domain (rest looked up from reference TRBV5-1 and TRBJ1-5): KAGVTQTPRYLIKTRGQQVTLSCSPISGHRSVSWYQQTPGQGLQFLFEYFSETQRNKGNFPGRFSGRQFSNSRSEMNVSTLELGDSALYLCASSPGQIGNQPQHFGDGTRLSIL.

The V call is TRBV12-3 or TRBV12-4, the J call TRBJ2-1; possibly TRBD2 for D (6 bases). The CDR3 runs 13 residues. V gave up 6 bases and J gave up 10 bases, with 16 bases separating them. The CDR3 DNA reads as TGTGCCAGCAGCCAGGTTAGGGCGGGAGAGCAGTTCTTC. Its translation is CASSQVRAGEQFF.

The chain recombines TRBV28 with TRBJ1-5; tentatively, D is TRBD1 (5 bases). The length of the CDR3 is 15 residues. V was clipped by 2 bases and J by 6 bases, with 14 bases between them. Germline values: CDR1 MDHEN, CDR2 SYDVKM. In DNA form, the CDR3 reads TGTGCCAGCAGTTTACTTTCTGGGCAGGGTCAGCCCCAGCATTTT. Its translation is CASSLLSGQGQPQHF.

This clone was counted once. The rearrangement links TRBV28 to TRBJ1-1; D might be TRBD1 (5 bases). Trimming cost V 1 base and J 11 bases, with 11 bases left between them. The germline V gene encodes CDR1 MDHEN and CDR2 SYDVKM. The CDR3 sequence is 12 residues long. This CDR3 reads CASSLSGGSAFF. The DNA for the CDR3 is TGTGCCAGCAGTTTATCCGGGGGGTCGGCTTTCTTT.

This chain joins TRBV6-6 and TRBJ1-6, with TRBD1 matching 8 bases. Germline values: CDR1 MNHNY, CDR2 SVGAGI (reference sequence). This CDR3 is built from 14 residues. J lost 9 bases, V lost 6 bases, and 7 bases had no gene match. Written as DNA, the CDR3 is TGTGCCAGCAGCCGACAGGGGTATTCTTCACCCCTCCACTTT. As protein: CASSRQGYSSPLHF.

A single count supports this clone. V usage is TRBV7-2 and J usage is TRBJ2-2, with D tentatively TRBD1 (5 bases). The CDR3 length is 14 residues. V lost 3 bases and J lost 6, with 11 bases in between. Germline V gene sequence: CDR1 SGHTA, CDR2 FQGNSA. This CDR3 reads CASSFNQGPGELFF. The CDR3 coding sequence is TGTGCCAGCAGCTTCAATCAGGGTCCCGGGGAGCTGTTTTTT.

The chain is built from TRBV4-1 and TRBJ2-5; 7 nucleotides align to TRBD2. Germline CDR1 and CDR2: MGHRA and YSYEKL. Trimming took 0 bases from V and 2 from J; bases not matched to a gene: 6. The CDR3 extends over 16 amino acids. CDR3 residues: CASSQDPGGGQETQYF. CDR3 nucleotides: TGCGCCAGCAGCCAAGATCCCGGGGGAGGGCAAGAGACCCAGTACTTC.

The rearrangement joins TRBV2 to TRBJ2-1, with 7 bases identical to TRBD2. This CDR3 spans 13 amino acids. The V and J ends lost 7 bases and 5 bases, in that order; junction bases with no gene match: 5. Per germline, CDR1 SNHLY and CDR2 FYNNEI. The CDR3 bases are TGTGCCAGCAATCCGGCGGGGGACAATGAGCAGTTCTTC. This encodes CASNPAGDNEQFF.

In DNA, the CDR3 is TGTGCCTGGAGTGTAGGGGGCCAGAGCTATGGCTACACCTTC. Protein product: CAWSVGGQSYGYTF. The chain carries TRBV30 and TRBJ1-2, with 7 bases lining up with TRBD1. Trimming at V came to 0 bases and at J to 4 bases, leaving 5 bases not matched to a gene. Germline CDR1 is GTSNPN and CDR2 is SVGIG (reference sequence). The CDR3 loop spans 14 amino acids. The whole variable domain, filled in from reference TRBV30 and TRBJ1-2, reads SQTIHQWPATLVQPVGSPLSLECTVEGTSNPNLYWYRQAAGRGLQLLFYSVGIGQISSEVPQNLSASRPQDRQFILSSKKLLLSDSGFYLCAWSVGGQSYGYTFGSGTRLTVV.

This clone occurred a few times. The rearrangement joins TRBV10-3 to TRBJ2-7, with TRBD2 identical over 12 bases. V trimming: 4 bases; J trimming: 4 bases; junction bases outside the gene matches: 11. CDR1 ENHRY and CDR2 SYGVKD come from the germline V gene. The CDR3 sequence is 17 residues long. CDR3 region: CAISGDLLAGGRYEQYF. CDR3 coding DNA: TGTGCCATCAGTGGGGACCTTCTAGCGGGGGGGCGGTACGAGCAGTACTTC.